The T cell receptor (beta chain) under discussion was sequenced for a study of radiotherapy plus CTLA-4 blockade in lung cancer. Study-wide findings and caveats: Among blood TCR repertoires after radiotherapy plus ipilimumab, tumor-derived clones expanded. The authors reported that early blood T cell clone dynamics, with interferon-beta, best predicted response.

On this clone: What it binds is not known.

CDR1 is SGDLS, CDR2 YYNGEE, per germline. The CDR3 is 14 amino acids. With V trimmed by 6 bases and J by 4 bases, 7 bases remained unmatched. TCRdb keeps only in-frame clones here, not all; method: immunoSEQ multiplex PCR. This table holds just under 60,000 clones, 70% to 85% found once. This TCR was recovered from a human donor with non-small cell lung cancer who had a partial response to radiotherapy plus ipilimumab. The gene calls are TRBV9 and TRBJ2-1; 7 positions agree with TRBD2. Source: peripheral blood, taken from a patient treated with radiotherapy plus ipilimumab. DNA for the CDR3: TGTGCCAGCAACTCTTGGGGGGGGTACAATGAGCAGTTCTTC. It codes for CASNSWGGYNEQFF.